Listed below are T cell receptor beta chains from one sample, sequenced in a study of shared clonotypes between healthy human individuals. The protocol was immunoSEQ multiplex PCR, while the TCRdb copy is restricted to in-frame clones and leaves out a portion. The table has a few million clones, approximately 96% seen once; the top ten hold about 0.13%. Sequenced material: naive CD4+ T cells sorted from blood. The receptors shown here come from a man aged 18-30 years in good health. Both conserved end residues are trimmed from each CDR3.

V gene: TRBV28
J gene: TRBJ1-2
CDR3 protein: ASSLSPQGEGGYT

V gene: TRBV5-1
J gene: TRBJ2-7
CDR3 protein: ASSLAGTGYEQY

V gene: TRBV6-1
J gene: TRBJ2-5
CDR3 protein: ASRAGMETQY

V gene: TRBV2
J gene: TRBJ2-7
CDR3 protein: ASDLRQGAYEQY

V gene: TRBV28
J gene: TRBJ2-2
CDR3 protein: ASSLTQGSGELF

V gene: TRBV25-1
J gene: TRBJ2-7
CDR3 protein: ASSEYSLGQEQY

V gene: TRBV4-1
J gene: TRBJ1-5
CDR3 protein: ASSPPGFYSNQPQH

V gene: TRBV6-5
J gene: TRBJ2-7
CDR3 protein: ASSYSRTSGSNEQY

V gene: TRBV6-5
J gene: TRBJ2-2
CDR3 protein: ASLSTTGELF

V gene: TRBV7-9
J gene: TRBJ2-1
CDR3 protein: ASSTSGGNEQF

V gene: TRBV18
J gene: TRBJ1-2
CDR3 protein: ASSPGSDMGYT

V gene: TRBV25-1
J gene: TRBJ2-7
CDR3 protein: ASSEAGVSYEQY

V gene: TRBV9
J gene: TRBJ2-7
CDR3 protein: ASSVDGGGRSYEQY

V gene: TRBV7-9
J gene: TRBJ2-7
CDR3 protein: ASSLGGGSYEQY

V gene: TRBV14
J gene: TRBJ1-2
CDR3 protein: ASARWAGDGYT

V gene: TRBV30
J gene: TRBJ2-7
CDR3 protein: AWTTGVPYEQY

V gene: TRBV6-5
J gene: TRBJ1-2
CDR3 protein: ASSRDRGNYGYT

V gene: TRBV29-1
J gene: TRBJ2-7
CDR3 protein: SVLPGLAPSEQY

V gene: TRBV11-2
J gene: TRBJ2-7
CDR3 protein: ASSSRVTGQGVLQY

V gene: TRBV6-5
J gene: TRBJ1-5
CDR3 protein: ASSRTGGNQPQH

V gene: TRBV6-5
J gene: TRBJ1-5
CDR3 protein: ASSNRGEQPQH

V gene: TRBV30
J gene: TRBJ2-3
CDR3 protein: AWSRGLKTDTQY

V gene: TRBV5-1
J gene: TRBJ2-1
CDR3 protein: ASSLHLGLAGRNEQF

V gene: TRBV5-3
J gene: TRBJ1-1
CDR3 protein: ARSYYGSEAF

V gene: TRBV29-1
J gene: TRBJ2-7
CDR3 protein: SVGQSYEQY

V gene: TRBV13
J gene: TRBJ1-4
CDR3 protein: ASSMRQGLGEKLF

V gene: TRBV19
J gene: TRBJ2-7
CDR3 protein: ASSISKGRGYEQY